One TCR beta chain is described in this entry. Antigen specificity is unknown. The table came from immunoSEQ multiplex PCR; TCRdb's copy has only in-frame clones and leaves some out. The table lists roughly 60,000 clones, approximately 95% of them singletons. The entry originates in a study of siplizumab effects on memory and regulatory T cells. Findings and caveats of the study: Proliferating siplizumab-culture Tregs lacked confirmation of suppressive function. Memory cells seemed less diverse than naive T cells, which also seemed major contributors to the alloresponse. Alloreactive clones mapping to unstimulated subsets formed only a minor fraction.

The sequence came from a human donor in good health. The sample consisted of CD8+ T cells sorted from blood.

The DNA for the CDR3 is TGTGCCAGCGGTCTGTTATTGTATGAGCAGTTCTTC. Its protein is CASGLLLYEQFF. This chain links TRBV27 with TRBJ2-1, with D hard to call. This CDR3 contains 12 residues. The V gene lost 8 bases and the J gene lost 8 bases, with 13 bases spanning the gap. From germline, CDR1 is MNHEY and CDR2 SMNVEV (reference sequence).